This is a list of T cell receptor beta chains from one sample in a study of T cells in tuberculosis. The table came from immunoSEQ multiplex PCR; TCRdb's copy has only in-frame clones and leaves some out. The table has approximately 10,000 clones, around 94% seen once. Sequencing was performed on PBMCs. The receptors originated from an adult with tuberculosis. Both conserved end residues are part of each CDR3. The D gene is left open where the match is weak. Part of the rows lack a size; the others show once, few, many or a class for expanded clones.

18	-	-	TRBV18	TRBJ1-1	TGTGCCAGCTCACCCATCCAGGCAAAAACTCCGGGGGGCACTGAAGCTTTCTTT	CASSPIQAKTPGGTEAFF
13	once	-	TRBV9	TRBJ2-1	TGTGCCAGCAGCGCTGGGACTTGGAATGAGCAGTTCTTC	CASSAGTWNEQFF
12	once	-	TRBV2	TRBJ2-5	TGTGCCAGCATCGAGGGCGTGAAGACCCAGTACTTC	CASIEGVKTQYF
15	-	-	TRBV6-5	TRBJ1-2	TGTGCCAGCAGTTACTCGTCGGCGGTTCACTATGGCTACACCTTC	CASSYSSAVHYGYTF
19	once	TRBD2	TRBV5-1	TRBJ2-1	TGTGCCAGCAGCTCTCCTCTAGCGGGGGGGCCAAAGAACTACAATGAGCAGTTCTTC	CASSSPLAGGPKNYNEQFF
11	-	-	TRBV9	TRBJ2-1	TGTGCCAGCAGCGACCAGGGAACCCCTATCTTC	CASSDQGTPIF
13	-	-	TRBV11-2	TRBJ1-5	TGTGCCAGCAGCTTAGGCTGGGGCAAGCCCCAGCATTTT	CASSLGWGKPQHF
13	-	-	TRBV29-1	TRBJ1-1	TGCAGCGTTGAGACGGGGGAGGACACTGAAGCTTTCTTT	CSVETGEDTEAFF
14	-	TRBD1	TRBV6-1	TRBJ1-1	TGTGCCAGCAGACTAACGACAGGGGGCACTGAAGCTTTCTTT	CASRLTTGGTEAFF
14	-	-	TRBV18	TRBJ1-5	TGTGCCAGCTCACCTGTCGGGGGCAATCAGCCCCAGCATTTT	CASSPVGGNQPQHF
13	-	-	TRBV7-2	TRBJ2-3	TGTGCCAGCAGCTTAGCGGGAGCAGATACGCAGTATTTT	CASSLAGADTQYF
16	-	TRBD2	TRBV9	TRBJ2-2	TGTGCCAGCAGCGCGGGACTAGCGGGTAACACCGGGGAGCTGTTTTTT	CASSAGLAGNTGELFF
16	-	TRBD2	TRBV5-6	TRBJ2-7	TGTGCCAGCAGCTTGCTCGGGACTAGCGGTCTCTACGAGCAGTACTTC	CASSLLGTSGLYEQYF
15	-	-	TRBV7-9	TRBJ1-1	TGTGCCAGCAGCTCGATCCGGGACTTGAACACTGAAGCTTTCTTT	CASSSIRDLNTEAFF
15	-	TRBD2	TRBV6-5	TRBJ2-2	TGTGCCAGCAGTTACTTGGGACTAGACCCCGGGGAGCTGTTTTTT	CASSYLGLDPGELFF
14	once	-	TRBV2	TRBJ2-2	TGTGCCAGCAGTTCCTATACAGGGCCCGGGGAGCTGTTTTTT	CASSSYTGPGELFF
15	few	TRBD2	TRBV5-1	TRBJ2-3	TGCGCCAGCAGCTTGGGGGGACTAGCCTTAGATACGCAGTATTTT	CASSLGGLALDTQYF
13	few	-	TRBV6-1	TRBJ1-2	TGTGCCAGCAGTGAGGGCAGGTTCTATGGCTACACCTTC	CASSEGRFYGYTF
15	-	-	TRBV2	TRBJ1-2	TGTGCCAGCAGGTCGGGTCCCGGCAATGGATATGGCTACACCTTC	CASRSGPGNGYGYTF
16	-	-	TRBV9	TRBJ2-1	TGTGCCAGCAGCCCCCTTCCGGGGAGCTCCTACAATGAGCAGTTCTTC	CASSPLPGSSYNEQFF
16	-	TRBD1	TRBV7-6	TRBJ2-3	TGTGCCAGCAGCCATTCCCGGGACAGCTACACAGATACGCAGTATTTT	CASSHSRDSYTDTQYF
14	-	-	TRBV11-2	TRBJ1-1	TGTGCCAGCAGCTTATCCTGGATCGGGACTGAAGCTTTCTTT	CASSLSWIGTEAFF
14	-	TRBD1	TRBV5-1	TRBJ1-2	TGCGCCAGCACACAGGGGGCGGAGAACGTTGGCTACACCTTC	CASTQGAENVGYTF
15	-	TRBD1	TRBV6-5	TRBJ2-7	TGTGCCAGCAGTTACGAGGGACAGGGCATCGCCGAGCAGTACTTC	CASSYEGQGIAEQYF
15	-	TRBD2	TRBV7-7	TRBJ2-1	TGTGCCAGCAGCTCAGCTAGCGGCTCCTACAATGAGCAGTTCTTC	CASSSASGSYNEQFF
19	-	TRBD2	TRBV13	TRBJ2-3	TGTGCCAGCAGCTTATACCCTGGGACTAGCGGGAGTCTAAGGGATACGCAGTATTTT	CASSLYPGTSGSLRDTQYF
17	-	-	TRBV4-1	TRBJ2-2	TGCGCCAGCAGCTCTGGTCGGGGTGAGATGAACACCGGGGAGCTGTTTTTT	CASSSGRGEMNTGELFF
15	-	TRBD1	TRBV7-6	TRBJ2-7	TGTGCCAGCAGCTCATGGACAGGGGGCACCTACGAGCAGTACTTC	CASSSWTGGTYEQYF
15	-	-	TRBV14	TRBJ2-7	TGTGCCAGCAGCCAAGAAGGAGCCAGATACTACGAGCAGTACTTC	CASSQEGARYYEQYF
14	-	TRBD2	TRBV11-2	TRBJ2-7	TGTGCCAGCAGCCCGGGACTAGCTCCACGCGAGCAGTACTTC	CASSPGLAPREQYF
15	-	-	TRBV11-2	TRBJ2-3	TGTGCCAGCAGCTTACGTGGGGGCAGGGCAGATACGCAGTATTTT	CASSLRGGRADTQYF
14	-	-	TRBV27	TRBJ1-1	TGTGCCAGCAGGTCTTACAGCTTGAACACTGAAGCTTTCTTT	CASRSYSLNTEAFF
15	-	-	TRBV9	TRBJ2-3	TGTGCCAGCAGCCCCCACGGGACTAGCACAGATACGCAGTATTTT	CASSPHGTSTDTQYF
13	-	-	TRBV5-1	TRBJ1-1	TGCGCCAGCATGCTCGGGGGGAACACTGAAGCTTTCTTT	CASMLGGNTEAFF
14	once	-	TRBV2	TRBJ2-7	TGTGCCAGCAGGCTTGACTATCCCCCCTACGAGCAGTACTTC	CASRLDYPPYEQYF
19	once	TRBD1	TRBV5-1	TRBJ2-3	TGCGCCAGCAGCTTGGTTTCTTGGACAGGGGGCGCGGGAGCAGATACGCAGTATTTT	CASSLVSWTGGAGADTQYF
15	-	TRBD2	TRBV13	TRBJ2-3	TGTGCCAGCCGCCCTGCGGGAGGAAGGACAGATACGCAGTATTTT	CASRPAGGRTDTQYF
14	-	TRBD1	TRBV18	TRBJ2-7	TGTGCCAGCTCACCGACGGGACAGGGTTACGAGCAGTACTTC	CASSPTGQGYEQYF
15	-	TRBD1	TRBV5-5	TRBJ2-5	TGTGCCAGCAGCCTCCCTCCTACAGGGGCGGAGACCCAGTACTTC	CASSLPPTGAETQYF
15	once	TRBD1	TRBV19	TRBJ2-7	TGTGCCAGTAGTATCGGGACAGGGGGCCAAAACGAGCAGTACTTC	CASSIGTGGQNEQYF
12	-	-	TRBV6-6	TRBJ2-1	TGTGCCAGCGAGAATAGGGGAAGAGAGCAGTTCTTC	CASENRGREQFF
17	-	TRBD1	TRBV4-1	TRBJ1-4	TGCGCCAGCAGCCAAGGGGACAGGGGCTCAGCTAATGAAAAACTGTTTTTT	CASSQGDRGSANEKLFF
15	-	-	TRBV30	TRBJ2-2	TGTGCCTGGACAGACAGGGAGGACGGCACCGGGGAGCTGTTTTTT	CAWTDREDGTGELFF
15	-	-	TRBV25-1	TRBJ1-1	TGTGCCAGCAGTGCGCCAGAGATGGGAGACACTGAAGCTTTCTTT	CASSAPEMGDTEAFF
16	-	TRBD1	TRBV6-5	TRBJ1-2	TGTGCCAGCAGTTGGGGGGGACAGGGGGTGTCGTATGGCTACACCTTC	CASSWGGQGVSYGYTF
14	-	TRBD1	TRBV5-1	TRBJ1-5	TGCGCCAGCAGCCCGGGACAGGGCGATCAGCCCCAGCATTTT	CASSPGQGDQPQHF
16	-	-	TRBV4-2	TRBJ2-3	TGTGCCAGCAGCCAGACGCGGGGTAGCGGCACAGATACGCAGTATTTT	CASSQTRGSGTDTQYF
14	-	-	TRBV6-1	TRBJ1-5	TGTGCCAGCAGTGAAGTCAATAGCAATCAGCCCCAGCATTTT	CASSEVNSNQPQHF
17	-	TRBD1	TRBV5-1	TRBJ1-4	TGCGCCAGCAGCTTGGCCGTGGGGACAGGTACTAATGAAAAACTGTTTTTT	CASSLAVGTGTNEKLFF
15	-	TRBD1	TRBV5-1	TRBJ2-5	TGCGCCAGCAGGGCGGGGACAGGGGGCCAAGAGACCCAGTACTTC	CASRAGTGGQETQYF
16	-	TRBD2	TRBV6-6	TRBJ2-7	TGTGCCAGCAGGCTAGCGACTAGCGGAATCCCTGGCGAGCAGTACTTC	CASRLATSGIPGEQYF
17	-	TRBD2	TRBV5-1	TRBJ2-3	TGCGCCAGCAGCATTAGCGGGGGGGCCGAGGGCACAGATACGCAGTATTTT	CASSISGGAEGTDTQYF
18	-	-	TRBV21-1	TRBJ2-5	TGTGCCAGCAGCCAAATAGGAGACCGGAAGGGGTCCCCAGGGACCCAGTACTTC	CASSQIGDRKGSPGTQYF
16	once	TRBD2	TRBV15	TRBJ2-1	TGTGCCACCAGCCTTGGACTAGCGGAACGGTACAATGAGCAGTTCTTC	CATSLGLAERYNEQFF
14	-	-	TRBV5-4	TRBJ1-2	TGTGCCAGCATGGAACAGGGATCGGACTATGGCTACACCTTC	CASMEQGSDYGYTF
13	-	TRBD1	TRBV5-1	TRBJ2-2	TGCGCCAGCCGGACAGGAAACACCGGGGAGCTGTTTTTT	CASRTGNTGELFF